These 27 T cell receptor beta chains were sequenced from one sample in a study of Ad26.COV2.S vaccination and SARS-CoV-2 variants. Treatment: roughly 19 received Ad26.COV2.S at low or high dose, single or two shots; 5 received placebo; per-sample allocation not given. Day 63 after the first vaccine or placebo injection was the time point for sampling. Produced via immunoSEQ multiplex PCR; TCRdb's table is partial and in-frame only. The sample consists of about 440,000 clones, around 91% of them appearing once. The sequencing here drew on peripheral blood, taken in a trial of Ad26.COV2.S vaccine versus placebo. These receptor sequences come from a person between 18 and 59 years old who received the Ad26.COV2.S COVID-19 vaccine or a placebo.

J is TRBJ2-1 and V is TRBV20-1; 8 nucleotides line up with TRBD1. The CDR3 has 17 residues. V lost 3 bases, J lost 4 bases, and 14 bases stayed unmatched. The germline gives CDR1 DFQATT, CDR2 SNEGSKA (reference sequence). CDR3 nucleotides: TGCAGTGCTAGTGGCAGCGTCATTGGGGACAGGTACAATGAGCAGTTCTTC. Encoded protein: CSASGSVIGDRYNEQFF.

The chain uses TRBV3-1 (or the pseudogene TRBV3-2) and TRBJ2-5, with TRBD1 matching 11 bases. With V trimmed by 4 bases and J by 5 bases, 9 bases remained unmatched. Looked up from germline, CDR1 is LGHDT and CDR2 is YNNKEL (reference sequence). CDR3 length equals 16 residues. CDR3 in DNA: TGTGCCAGCAGCCCGTTGACGGGACAGGGGGGGGAGACCCAGTACTTC. This sequence encodes CASSPLTGQGGETQYF.

The gene calls are TRBV20-1 and TRBJ1-1; D is undetermined. The CDR3 spans 11 residues. V gave up 2 bases and J gave up 4 bases, with 5 bases separating them. Germline V gene sequence: CDR1 DFQATT, CDR2 SNEGSKA (reference sequence). The CDR3 loop reads CSARSPTEAFF. Written as DNA, the CDR3 is TGCAGTGCTAGATCACCCACTGAAGCTTTCTTT.

This clone appeared a single time. This chain connects TRBV25-1 to TRBJ2-5, with 7 bases that match TRBD2. Germline trimming cut 4 bases from V and 4 bases from J; bases unmatched to any gene: 3. CDR1 is MGHDK and CDR2 is SYGVNS in the germline V gene. The CDR3 covers 13 residues. CDR3 protein: CASSVAGAETQYF. Here the CDR3 DNA reads TGTGCCAGCAGTGTTGCGGGAGCAGAGACCCAGTACTTC.

In DNA form, the CDR3 reads TGTGCCAGCAGGGGCTCCGGGACAGGGAGCTACGAGCAGTACTTC. This gives the protein CASRGSGTGSYEQYF. The chain employs TRBV28 and TRBJ2-7; 9 bases align to TRBD1. The J segment lost 3 bases and the V segment lost 6 bases, leaving 9 bases of the junction unmatched. CDR1 is MDHEN and CDR2 is SYDVKM in the germline V gene. The CDR3 has 15 residues.

The genes are TRBV6-2 or TRBV6-3 and TRBJ2-3; 7 nucleotides match TRBD2. CDR1 is MNHEY, CDR2 SVGEGT, per germline. Unmatched junction bases numbered 5, after V lost 6 bases and J lost 11 bases. CDR3 length equals 11 residues. CDR3 sequence (DNA): TGTGCCAGCAGCCGGGAGGTTCGGCAGTATTTT. Residues: CASSREVRQYF.

The rearrangement links TRBV11-2 to TRBJ2-1, with a weak D call TRBD1 (6 bases). V was trimmed by 1 base and J by 7 bases, leaving 20 bases between them. The germline V gene encodes CDR1 SGHAT and CDR2 FQNNGV. The length of the CDR3 is 17 residues. The CDR3 reads CASSLVVGAPLRNEQFF. The CDR3 DNA follows: TGTGCCAGCAGCTTAGTTGTGGGGGCCCCTCTTCGGAATGAGCAGTTCTTC.

As for this clone: One end of the junction does not line up with germline, which may come from a read error. The genes are TRBV15 and TRBJ2-1; no firm D call. This CDR3 is 13 amino acids long. Germline values: CDR1 LNHNV, CDR2 YYDKDF (reference sequence). The CDR3 nucleotides are TGTGCCGCCAGCACTTCCCAGCATAACGAGCAGTTCTTC. It encodes CAASTSQHNEQFF.

This clone occurred a few times. The chain joins TRBV27 to TRBJ1-2, with D perhaps TRBD1 (5 bases). CDR1 and CDR2 from the germline V gene are MNHEY and SMNVEV (reference sequence). This CDR3 region has 14 residues. Trimming took off 6 bases at V and 2 bases at J, with 13 bases between the two ends. Here the CDR3 DNA reads TGTGCCAGCAGCCCCCCAGGGCTCAACTATGGCTACACCTTC. Amino acids: CASSPPGLNYGYTF.

The chain has TRBV5-4 and TRBJ2-7; D is unclear. Germline assignment: CDR1 SGHNT and CDR2 YYREEE (reference sequence). Trimming left V 6 bases short and J 4 bases short, with 20 bases between. This CDR3 spans 15 amino acids. CDR3 sequence (DNA): TGTGCCAGCACCCAGGACCCCTCCCAGCTTTACGAGCAGTACTTC. This gives the protein CASTQDPSQLYEQYF.

This rearrangement joins TRBV24-1 to TRBJ2-5; unclear D gene. Germline CDR1 reads KGHDR; CDR2 reads SFDVKD. Deletions cut 4 bases from V and 5 bases from J, with 16 bases between. This CDR3 has 15 residues. CDR3 DNA sequence: TGTGCCACCAGTGAGCGCGGACGGCTGGGGGAGACCCAGTACTTC. Amino acids: CATSERGRLGETQYF.

The rearrangement joins TRBV21-1 to TRBJ2-1; the DNA was not used to check the table's D call, TRBD1. TRBV21-1 is termed a pseudogene. The CDR3 length is 12 residues. This CDR3 reads CATLDSNNEQFF. The CDR3 DNA reads TGTGCCACCCTGGACAGCAACAATGAGCAGTTCTTC.

V gene TRBV29-1 combines with J gene TRBJ2-7; no clear D gene. Germline CDR1 reads SQVTM; CDR2 reads ANQGSEA. Trimming shortened V by 4 bases and J by 1 base, and 17 bases separated the two germline ends. The CDR3 runs to 15 residues. For the CDR3, the DNA is TGCAGCGTTGTATTTGGCCGCGGACGGTCCTACGAGCAGTACTTC. It codes for CSVVFGRGRSYEQYF.

This chain connects TRBV28 to TRBJ1-1, with D perhaps matching TRBD1 (6 bases). V shed 5 bases and J shed 3 bases, with 16 bases lying between them. This CDR3 has 15 amino acids. Germline CDR1 and CDR2: MDHEN and SYDVKM. This CDR3 is CASSVPGQPYTEAFF. The CDR3 nucleotides read TGTGCCAGCAGTGTTCCCGGACAGCCGTACACTGAAGCTTTCTTT.

The V and J genes are TRBV7-3 and TRBJ2-7; 9 bases map to TRBD1. V lost 1 base, J lost 5 bases, and 9 bases stayed unmatched. The germline gives CDR1 SGHTA, CDR2 FQGTGA. There are 16 residues in the CDR3. The CDR3: CASSLSGGTGLDEQYF. CDR3 DNA sequence: TGTGCCAGCAGCTTAAGTGGGGGGACAGGGCTCGACGAGCAGTACTTC.

This chain links TRBV18 with TRBJ2-1; D unclear. Trimming shortened V by 3 bases and J by 3 bases, and 12 bases separated the two germline ends. The CDR3 has 15 residues. Germline CDR1 is KGHSH and CDR2 is LQKENI. Here the CDR3 DNA reads TGTGCCAGCTCACCCCGGAACGTGTTCTACAATGAGCAGTTCTTC. It translates to CASSPRNVFYNEQFF.

The V call is TRBV27, the J call TRBJ2-7, with D hard to call. V was shortened by 3 bases and J by 6 bases, with 18 bases between the two germline ends. The CDR3 is 15 residues long. The germline V gene encodes CDR1 MNHEY and CDR2 SMNVEV (reference sequence). The CDR3 region is CASSFSGITNREQYF. DNA for the CDR3: TGTGCCAGCAGTTTTTCGGGTATAACTAATCGCGAGCAGTACTTC.

The chain links TRBV6-5 to TRBJ1-5, with D unresolved. The CDR3 sequence is 14 residues long. From germline, CDR1 is MNHEY and CDR2 SVGAGI. Between the trimmed V and J ends, which lost 8 bases and 0 bases, there was a span of 11 bases. CDR3 sequence: CASYDFYSNQPQHF. The CDR3 nucleotides are TGTGCCAGCTATGACTTCTATAGCAATCAGCCCCAGCATTTT.

The genes are TRBV19 and TRBJ2-1; TRBD1 aligns across 7 bases. The CDR3 contains 13 residues. With V trimmed by 10 bases and J by 4 bases, 7 bases remained unmatched. Germline CDR1 reads LNHDA; CDR2 reads SQIVND (reference sequence). CDR3 in amino acids: CAIRDRVYNEQFF. In nucleotides, the CDR3 is TGTGCCATACGGGACAGAGTTTACAATGAGCAGTTCTTC.

V is TRBV7-9 and J is TRBJ2-3, with 11 bases fitting TRBD1. The length of the CDR3 is 16 residues. Losses at the gene ends were 5 bases for V and 3 bases for J; bases not matched to a gene: 7. Germline lookup yields CDR1 SEHNR and CDR2 FQNEAQ (reference sequence). This CDR3 is CASSPGTGGRTDTQYF. CDR3 sequence (DNA): TGTGCCAGCAGCCCCGGGACAGGGGGAAGGACAGATACGCAGTATTTT.

In nucleotides, the CDR3 is TGTGCCAGCAGCTTAGGGTTAGCGGGACAGAACACCGGGGAGCTGTTTTTT. It codes for CASSLGLAGQNTGELFF. The rearrangement joins TRBV11-3 to TRBJ2-2, with TRBD2 matching 8 bases. With 1 base clipped from V and 1 base from J, the junction kept 5 bases outside the gene matches. Per germline, CDR1 SGHNT and CDR2 YENEEA. This CDR3 region has 17 residues. The full variable domain, in which reference TRBV11-3 and TRBJ2-2 provide the parts outside the CDR3, is EAGVVQSPRYKIIEKKQPVAFWCNPISGHNTLYWYLQNLGQGPELLIRYENEEAVDDSQLPKDRFSAERLKGVDSTLKIQPAELGDSAVYLCASSLGLAGQNTGELFFGEGSRLTVL.

The chain is built from TRBV11-3 and TRBJ2-5; D possibly corresponds to TRBD1 (6 bases). The CDR3 consists of 17 residues. Trimming cost V 4 bases and J 5 bases, with 23 bases left between them. Germline V lookup: CDR1 SGHNT, CDR2 YENEEA. The CDR3 region is CASSSPLRGPVGETQYF. In DNA, the CDR3 is TGTGCCAGCAGCTCCCCTCTCAGGGGCCCTGTAGGGGAGACCCAGTACTTC.

This chain joins TRBV6-2 or TRBV6-3 and TRBJ2-1; maybe TRBD2 (5 bases). Germline values: CDR1 MNHEY, CDR2 SVGEGT. CDR3 length: 13 residues. Trimming cost V 4 bases and J 3 bases, with 7 bases left between them. This CDR3 reads CASSFRGYNEQFF. In DNA, the CDR3 is TGTGCCAGCAGTTTTCGGGGCTACAATGAGCAGTTCTTC.

The rearrangement uses TRBV28 and TRBJ2-7; 10 nucleotides align to TRBD1. CDR1 is MDHEN and CDR2 is SYDVKM in the germline V gene. V shed 5 bases, J shed 2 bases, and the junction held 6 bases outside the gene matches. The CDR3 length is 15 residues. The CDR3 DNA reads as TGTGCCAGCAGTCCGTCGGGACAGGGGACCTACGAGCAGTACTTC. Encoded protein: CASSPSGQGTYEQYF.

The chain is built from TRBV9 and TRBJ2-7, with 13 bases fitting TRBD2. The V gene's germline CDR1 is SGDLS and CDR2 YYNGEE. The V segment lost 5 bases and the J segment 6 bases; nucleotides outside the gene matches: 11. The CDR3 has 16 amino acids. In nucleotides, the CDR3 is TGTGCCAGCAGTGGCGGACTAGCGGGAGCGGGATCCGAGCAGTACTTC. Its protein product is CASSGGLAGAGSEQYF.

The chain uses TRBV6-6 and TRBJ2-1, with 9 positions matching TRBD2. Germline CDR1 is MNHNY and CDR2 is SVGAGI (reference sequence). CDR3 length equals 14 residues. V trimming: 7 bases; J trimming: 5 bases; junction bases outside the gene matches: 6. CDR3 bases: TGTGCCAGCAACCCTAGCGGGAACCACAATGAGCAGTTCTTC. Its protein product is CASNPSGNHNEQFF.

V is TRBV7-9 and J is TRBJ2-1; 9 nucleotides line up with TRBD2. V trimming: 4 bases; J trimming: 3 bases; junction bases outside the gene matches: 7. Per germline, CDR1 SEHNR and CDR2 FQNEAQ (reference sequence). This CDR3 region has 16 residues. In DNA, the CDR3 is TGTGCCAGCAGCTCCCACGGGACTAGCATCTACAATGAGCAGTTCTTC. This sequence encodes CASSSHGTSIYNEQFF.